One and the same sample provided the 21 T cell receptor beta chains below, sequenced in a study of T cells in localized non-small cell lung cancer. The assay was immunoSEQ multiplex PCR, and TCRdb's table has in-frame clones only and misses some. The data hold approximately 100,000 clones, with roughly 93% observed a single time. Sequenced here: PBMCs, sampled before any cancer treatment. Receptor source: a woman aged 40 to 75 with stage II squamous cell lung carcinoma.

Regarding this clone: The sample has other DNA sequences that encode this CDR3 too. V gene TRBV5-1 combines with J gene TRBJ1-2; D gene unclear. This CDR3 is built from 15 residues. Germline V gives CDR1 SGHRS, CDR2 YFSETQ. V was shortened by 4 bases and J by 2 bases, with 15 bases between the two germline ends. CDR3 bases: TGCGCCAGCAGCCCACCTGCTTTAGGGAACTATGGCTACACCTTC. It yields the protein CASSPPALGNYGYTF.

The V and J genes are TRBV5-1 and TRBJ1-6; D is ambiguous. Germline V CDR1 and CDR2: SGHRS, YFSETQ. Trimming left V 3 bases short and J 9 bases short, with 13 bases between. This CDR3 is 14 amino acids long. The chain's CDR3 is CASSYREGISPLHF. The CDR3, as DNA: TGCGCCAGCAGCTACCGGGAGGGTATTTCACCCCTCCACTTT. The full variable domain, in which reference TRBV5-1 and TRBJ1-6 provide the parts outside the CDR3, is KAGVTQTPRYLIKTRGQQVTLSCSPISGHRSVSWYQQTPGQGLQFLFEYFSETQRNKGNFPGRFSGRQFSNSRSEMNVSTLELGDSALYLCASSYREGISPLHFGNGTRLTVT.

The chain links TRBV4-1 to TRBJ1-1; no clear D. Germline V gene lookup returns CDR1 MGHRA and CDR2 YSYEKL. Trimming shortened V by 6 bases and J by 8 bases, and 13 bases separated the two germline ends. The length of the CDR3 is 12 residues. CDR3 region: CASSGPAWEAFF. The CDR3 bases are TGCGCCAGCAGTGGGCCCGCATGGGAAGCTTTCTTT.

This clone was seen a few times. CDR3: CASSSPGERTEAFF. The DNA of the CDR3 is TGTGCCAGCAGTTCCCCAGGGGAAAGGACTGAAGCTTTCTTT. The rearrangement links TRBV6-5 to TRBJ1-1; possible D gene TRBD1, 6 bases. CDR3 length: 14 residues. Germline CDR1 reads MNHEY; CDR2 reads SVGAGI. V was cut by 4 bases and J by 5 bases, with 14 bases left in between.

Details on this clone: Other DNA sequences of this sample code for an identical CDR3. The chain carries TRBV5-1 and TRBJ2-1; no firm D call. Germline-derived CDR1 and CDR2 are SGHRS and YFSETQ. The V end was cut by 0 bases, the J end by 5 bases, with 6 bases between. This CDR3 spans 13 amino acids. CDR3 loop: CASSLDGNNEQFF. The CDR3 DNA is TGCGCCAGCAGCTTGGACGGTAACAATGAGCAGTTCTTC.

This clone was picked up one time. J is TRBJ1-2 and V is TRBV6-1; TRBD1 might be the D (6 bases). Per the germline V gene, CDR1 is MNHNS and CDR2 is SASEGT. The CDR3 loop spans 13 amino acids. Deletions cut 5 bases from V and 4 bases from J, with 11 bases between. CDR3 nucleotide sequence: TGTGCCAGCAGTAGGACAGTACTCTATGGCTACACCTTC. Amino acids: CASSRTVLYGYTF.

The gene calls are TRBV6-1 and TRBJ2-3, with 7 bases fitting TRBD1. Germline V gives CDR1 MNHNS, CDR2 SASEGT. J lost 9 bases, V lost 6 bases, and 6 bases had no gene match. The CDR3 is made up of 12 amino acids. CDR3 protein: CASRGDRDTQYF. The CDR3 nucleotides read TGTGCCAGCAGGGGTGACAGGGACACGCAGTATTTT.

The genes are TRBV5-1 and TRBJ2-1; the D gene is possibly TRBD2 (6 bases). V lost 2 bases and J lost 4, with 13 bases in between. The germline V gene encodes CDR1 SGHRS and CDR2 YFSETQ. The CDR3 runs to 15 residues. CDR3 DNA sequence: TGCGCCAGCAGCTTCGGCGGGATGAGTTACAATGAGCAGTTCTTC. This translates into CASSFGGMSYNEQFF.

This clone was counted a single time. J is TRBJ2-3 and V is TRBV5-1, with a tentative D call TRBD2 (5 bases). In germline, CDR1 is SGHRS, CDR2 YFSETQ. Trimming stripped 0 bases from V and 6 bases from J, with 17 bases between. The CDR3 runs to 16 residues. The CDR3 coding sequence is TGCGCCAGCAGCTTGGACCCTAGCACCCTCGGGGATACGCAGTATTTT. Translated, it gives CASSLDPSTLGDTQYF.

V and J are TRBV18 and TRBJ2-2; D is undetermined. The CDR3 extends over 13 amino acids. The germline V and J ends were trimmed by 3 bases and 4 bases, with 6 bases remaining between them. Germline values: CDR1 KGHSH, CDR2 LQKENI. Written as DNA, the CDR3 is TGTGCCAGCTCACCGGGATCCACCGGGGAGCTGTTTTTT. Protein: CASSPGSTGELFF.

The chain carries TRBV5-1 and TRBJ1-2; D remains ambiguous. With 0 bases removed from V and 7 bases from J, the gap between germline ends came to 10 bases. This CDR3 comprises 13 residues. Germline V gene data show CDR1 as SGHRS and CDR2 as YFSETQ. CDR3 loop: CASSLDRVSGYTF. For the CDR3, the DNA is TGCGCCAGCAGCTTGGATAGGGTCAGTGGCTACACCTTC.

The chain has TRBV5-1 and TRBJ1-2, with 8 bases matching TRBD1. V was pared by 3 bases and J by 3 bases, with 10 bases of the junction left unmatched. CDR3 size: 16 residues. CDR1 SGHRS and CDR2 YFSETQ come from the germline V gene. The DNA for the CDR3 is TGCGCCAGCAGCTGGGCCCCAGGGGGCAACGACTATGGCTACACCTTC. This sequence encodes CASSWAPGGNDYGYTF.

The V call is TRBV2, the J call TRBJ2-3; D is uncertain. This CDR3 has 14 amino acids. Germline V gene sequence: CDR1 SNHLY, CDR2 FYNNEI. The germline V and J ends were trimmed by 7 bases and 2 bases, with 13 bases remaining between them. CDR3 amino acids: CASTPAWITDTQYF. In nucleotides, the CDR3 is TGTGCCAGCACCCCGGCATGGATCACAGATACGCAGTATTTT.

The rearrangement links TRBV7-9 to TRBJ1-4; no firm D call. With 1 base removed from V and 0 bases from J, the gap between germline ends came to 15 bases. The germline CDR1 and CDR2 sequences are SEHNR and FQNEAQ (reference sequence). The CDR3 sequence is 18 residues long. CDR3 residues: CASSLVHTTSATNEKLFF. Written as DNA, the CDR3 is TGTGCCAGCAGCTTAGTTCACACAACTAGTGCAACTAATGAAAAACTGTTTTTT.

The chain employs TRBV27 and TRBJ2-5; 8 bases are a match to TRBD1. Germline CDR1 is MNHEY and CDR2 is SMNVEV (reference sequence). The CDR3 contains 14 residues. Losses at the gene ends were 6 bases for V and 5 bases for J; bases not matched to a gene: 8. The CDR3 loop is CASRPDREMETQYF. CDR3 bases: TGTGCCAGCAGACCGGACAGGGAGATGGAGACCCAGTACTTC.

V and J are TRBV7-9 and TRBJ1-4; D unresolved. Per the germline V gene, CDR1 is SEHNR and CDR2 is FQNEAQ (reference sequence). The CDR3 is 11 residues long. The V end lost 5 bases, the J end lost 6 bases, and 4 bases lay between the germline ends. The CDR3 region is CASSPDEKLFF. The CDR3 DNA reads TGTGCCAGCAGCCCGGATGAAAAACTGTTTTTT.

This chain links TRBV19 with TRBJ1-4; 8 bases fit TRBD1. Germline V gene data show CDR1 as LNHDA and CDR2 as SQIVND (reference sequence). The V and J ends lost 9 bases and 4 bases, in that order; junction bases with no gene match: 10. The CDR3 contains 15 residues. CDR3 in amino acids: CASNQGAQGNEKLFF. CDR3 DNA sequence: TGTGCCAGCAACCAGGGGGCGCAGGGTAATGAAAAACTGTTTTTT.

This sequence joins TRBV5-1 and TRBJ2-6; no firm D call. V dropped 4 bases and J dropped 4 bases, with 6 bases sitting between them. This CDR3 comprises 13 residues. Germline lookup yields CDR1 SGHRS and CDR2 YFSETQ. For the CDR3, the DNA is TGCGCCAGCAGCGGCGCGGGGGCCAACGTCCTGACTTTC. Translating gives CASSGAGANVLTF.

The chain is built from TRBV29-1 and TRBJ1-3; D unclear. V was shortened by 5 bases and J by 0 bases, with 5 bases between the two germline ends. This CDR3 contains 12 residues. CDR1 is SQVTM and CDR2 is ANQGSEA in the germline V gene. For the CDR3, the DNA is TGCAGCGTTAAGATCTCTGGAAACACCATATATTTT. It translates to CSVKISGNTIYF.

The rearrangement uses TRBV4-1 and TRBJ1-5; no clear D. Germline CDR1 is MGHRA and CDR2 is YSYEKL. The CDR3 extends over 18 amino acids. The V and J ends lost 0 bases and 3 bases respectively, with 18 bases between them. The CDR3: CASSQDPPVPSFNQPQHF. The CDR3 nucleotides are TGCGCCAGCAGCCAAGATCCCCCTGTCCCATCTTTCAATCAGCCCCAGCATTTT.

The J gene is TRBJ2-1, the V gene TRBV9, with a possible D match to TRBD2 (6 bases). In germline, CDR1 is SGDLS, CDR2 YYNGEE. CDR3 length: 12 residues. Trimming stripped 4 bases from V and 13 bases from J, with 15 bases between. The CDR3 nucleotides read TGTGCCAGCAGCCCCGGGGGAGGCCTCCAGTTCTTC. This codes for CASSPGGGLQFF.